This T cell receptor (beta chain) was captured by sequencing in a study of shared clonotypes between healthy human individuals (dated by TCRdb to the early 2020s). With respect to the entire study: The cohort comprised two women and a few men aged 18 to 49 years. Leukapheresis yielded between about 0.94 and 9 billion PBMCs per donor. The study deeply sequenced blood TCR repertoires of five healthy adults to estimate repertoire size and the extent of clonotype sharing between individuals. For each donor, CD4 naive and CD4 memory were each given three plates, CD8 naive was given two plates, and CD8 memory was given one plate. Libraries were prepared and TCR repertoires were sequenced by different laboratories using diverse techniques, in order to increase sequencing depth and limit assay-specific biases.

The donors were healthy, HIV-negative adults who had no recently reported acute infections or vaccinations. All donors were Caucasian adults living in Nashville, Tennessee, USA. CD4+ T cells were enriched by magnetic negative selection; naive cells were then positively selected on CD45RA, and the negative fraction formed the memory subset. Blood was collected by leukapheresis, and PBMCs were isolated by Ficoll-Histopaque density gradient centrifugation and then cryopreserved in liquid nitrogen vapor phase. Analytical flow cytometry was used to check the purity and quantity of every magnetically sorted T cell population. Genomic DNA was isolated from each sorted fraction and quantified by UV absorbance on a Nanodrop 2000c. The paper as a whole reports these results and caveats: The genetic and exposure-history diversity represented was limited by the small number of donors. Higher generation probabilities were observed for clonotypes shared by all four sorted-subset donors than for non-shared clonotypes. Larger estimated clonotype richness was generally found for naive subsets than for memory subsets. When a handful of donors were compared, the shared fraction of clonotypes was around 5% for naive CD4, less than 4% for naive CD8, roughly 2.3% for memory CD4, and around 0.37% for memory CD8. Sampling was restricted to blood, and TCR repertoires in tissues likely differ from the TCR repertoires found in blood. Based on pairwise subsampling, the degree of clonotype sharing among donors was expected to be affected by sequencing depth. Rarefaction of sorted-subset datasets indicated incomplete sequencing despite the large sequencing depth.

V is clipped by 1 base and J by 3 bases, and the sequence between their germline boundaries is 10 bases long. Including the terminal cysteine and phenylalanine, the CDR3 comprises 15 residues. The DNA shown is the 45-base CDR3, in frame from base 1. CDR1 is given as SGHVS and CDR2 as FNYEAQ, both from the germline V gene. This clone has a handful of counts. Its target antigen remains unknown. The sample holds no much larger clone one base away, and base qualities are not on file. Using the deep immunoSEQ assay, multiplex PCR amplified TCR CDR3 regions from genomic DNA. Extracted genomic DNA from each cell subset was spread evenly across all wells of several immunoSEQ 96-well plates, with each plate serving as a replicate. For sorted subsets, 200 ng of genomic DNA, equivalent to 30,000 or so T cell genomes, went into each replicate PCR. Purified libraries were measured with a Qubit 3.0 fluorometer, size-checked on a Bioanalyzer 2100, and measured again with the KAPA Library Quantification kit. Every immunoSEQ 96-well plate was sequenced on a dedicated single-read 150-cycle Illumina NextSeq 550 flow cell. For the original study's pipeline: Because the immunoSEQ output held only junctional sequences and lacked quality scores, the filtering could not match the filtering applied to full-length reads. Sequences were annotated with PyIR, a Python wrapper for IgBLAST v1.9, and V/J genes and CDR3 were assigned using IMGT germline references. Reads were filtered out if the reads had weak V/J assignments (E-value above 1e-6), no CDR3, stop codons, out-of-frame junctions, or ambiguous translated residues. A V3J clonotype was defined by an identical inferred V gene, J gene, and CDR3 amino acid sequence. To compute the percentage overlap between repertoires, the number of shared unique clonotypes was divided by the size of the smaller repertoire. Three approaches were used to assess repertoire richness: RTK rarefaction, the Chao1 estimator, and Recon v2.1 estimates of unobserved clonotypes. Generation probabilities for all TCRbeta clonotypes obtained by the gDNA method from a few donors were computed using OLGA. This is the immuneACCESS table as TCRdb keeps it, with only in-frame sequences that have V and J called. A part of the clones is gone; compared with another copy, unresolved V genes explain less than half, and the rest is unexplained. V and J calls and clone size are copied from that table; D and trimming were computed from the DNA. The sample includes some 1 million clones, with about 80% observed a single time. Of the sample, 1.4% to 1.5% falls within the top ten clones.

The rearranged chain carries TRBV7-6 and TRBJ1-3; the D gene lacks a confident call. The sequencing input was memory CD4+ T cells sorted from blood. The cell subset or site tag for this specimen amounts to: CD45RA-negative fraction. The clonotype originates from a young man in good health. The DNA sequence is TGTGCCAGCAGCTTAGTGGGGATCAGTGGAAACACCATATATTTT. It encodes CASSLVGISGNTIYF.